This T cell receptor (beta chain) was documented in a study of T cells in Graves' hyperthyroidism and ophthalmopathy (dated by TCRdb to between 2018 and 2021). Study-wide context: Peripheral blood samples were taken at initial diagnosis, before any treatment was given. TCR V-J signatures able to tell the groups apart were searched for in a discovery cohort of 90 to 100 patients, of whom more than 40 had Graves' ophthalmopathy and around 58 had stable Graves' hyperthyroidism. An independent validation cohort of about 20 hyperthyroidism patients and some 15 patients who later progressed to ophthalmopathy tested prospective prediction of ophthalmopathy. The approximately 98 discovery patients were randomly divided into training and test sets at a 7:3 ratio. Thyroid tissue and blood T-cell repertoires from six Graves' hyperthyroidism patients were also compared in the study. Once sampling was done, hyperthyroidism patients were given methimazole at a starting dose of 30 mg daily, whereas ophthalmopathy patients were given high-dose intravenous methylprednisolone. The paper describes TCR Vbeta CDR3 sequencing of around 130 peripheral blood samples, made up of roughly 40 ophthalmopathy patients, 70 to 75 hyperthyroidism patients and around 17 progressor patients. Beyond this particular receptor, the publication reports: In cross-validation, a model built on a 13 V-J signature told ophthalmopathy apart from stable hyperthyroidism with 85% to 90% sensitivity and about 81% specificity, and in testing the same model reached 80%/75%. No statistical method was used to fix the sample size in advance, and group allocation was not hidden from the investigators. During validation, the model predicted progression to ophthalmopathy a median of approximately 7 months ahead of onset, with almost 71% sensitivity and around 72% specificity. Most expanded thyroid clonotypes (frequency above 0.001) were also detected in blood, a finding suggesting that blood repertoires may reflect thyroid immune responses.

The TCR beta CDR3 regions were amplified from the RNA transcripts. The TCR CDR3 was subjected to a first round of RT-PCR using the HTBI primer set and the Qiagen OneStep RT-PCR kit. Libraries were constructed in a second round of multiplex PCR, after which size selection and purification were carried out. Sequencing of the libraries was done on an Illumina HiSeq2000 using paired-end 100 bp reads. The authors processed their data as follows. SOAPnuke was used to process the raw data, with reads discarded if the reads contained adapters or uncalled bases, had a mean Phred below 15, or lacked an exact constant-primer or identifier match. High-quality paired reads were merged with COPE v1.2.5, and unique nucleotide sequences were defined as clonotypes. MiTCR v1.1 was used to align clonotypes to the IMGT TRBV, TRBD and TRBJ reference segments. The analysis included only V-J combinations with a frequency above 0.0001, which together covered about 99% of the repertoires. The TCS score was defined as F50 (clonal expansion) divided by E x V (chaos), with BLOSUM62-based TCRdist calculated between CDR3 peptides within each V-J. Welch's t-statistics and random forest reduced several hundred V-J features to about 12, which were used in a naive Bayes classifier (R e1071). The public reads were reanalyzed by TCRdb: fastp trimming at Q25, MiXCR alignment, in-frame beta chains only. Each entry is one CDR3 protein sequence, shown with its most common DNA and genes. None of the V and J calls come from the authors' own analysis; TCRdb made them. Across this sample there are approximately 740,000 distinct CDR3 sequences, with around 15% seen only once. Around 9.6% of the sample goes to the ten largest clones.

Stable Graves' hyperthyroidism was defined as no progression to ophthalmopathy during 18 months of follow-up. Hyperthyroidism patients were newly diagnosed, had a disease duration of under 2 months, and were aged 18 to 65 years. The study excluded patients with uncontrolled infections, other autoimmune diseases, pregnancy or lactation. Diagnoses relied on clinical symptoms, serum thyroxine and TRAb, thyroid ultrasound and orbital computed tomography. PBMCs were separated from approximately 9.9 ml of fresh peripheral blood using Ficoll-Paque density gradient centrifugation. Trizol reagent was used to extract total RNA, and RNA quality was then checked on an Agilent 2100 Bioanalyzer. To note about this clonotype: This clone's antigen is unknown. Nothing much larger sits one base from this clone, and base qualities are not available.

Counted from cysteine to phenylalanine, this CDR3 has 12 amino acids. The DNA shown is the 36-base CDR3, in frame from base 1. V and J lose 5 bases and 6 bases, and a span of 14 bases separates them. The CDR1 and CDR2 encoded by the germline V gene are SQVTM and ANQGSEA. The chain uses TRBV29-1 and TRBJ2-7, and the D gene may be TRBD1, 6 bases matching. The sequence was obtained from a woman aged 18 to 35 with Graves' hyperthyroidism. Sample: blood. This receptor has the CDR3 CSVQVQGTEQYF. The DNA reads TGCAGCGTTCAAGTACAGGGTACCGAGCAGTACTTC.